The entry below gives a single T cell receptor beta chain sequence along with its context. The repertoire was sequenced with immunoSEQ multiplex PCR; TCRdb's copy has only in-frame clones and lacks some. Counted here are 95,000 to 150,000 clones, roughly nine tenths occurring once; the ten biggest clones make up approximately 7.6%. This entry is derived from a study of T cell responses to AZD1222 COVID-19 vaccine. Sequencing was performed on peripheral blood, taken on day 0 of AZD1222 vaccination. This sequence originates from an adult in good health.

In DNA, the CDR3 is TGTGCCAGCAGCTTGTATTTTAGCGGGAGCCCCCAAGAGACCCAGTACTTC. Protein sequence: CASSLYFSGSPQETQYF. V gene TRBV5-5 combines with J gene TRBJ2-5, with 9 bases aligning to TRBD2. Germline CDR1 SGHKS, CDR2 YYEKEE (reference sequence). The CDR3 sequence is 17 residues long. V was pared by 1 base and J by 1 base, with 8 bases of the junction left unmatched.